This TCR beta chain is drawn from a study of T cells after yellow fever vaccination. General study results and limits: Shared CD4/CD8 clonotypes were a small share, likely from convergent recombination.

This CDR3 contains 14 residues. The V end lost 2 bases, the J end lost 7 bases, and 12 bases lay between the germline ends. TCRdb itself ran the 5' RACE reads through MiXCR, one entry per CDR3 protein. The sample consists of 75,000 to 100,000 distinct CDR3 sequences, about 8.4% of them appearing once. This clonotype originated in a man between 18 and 35 years old who received the YFV17D yellow fever vaccine. V and J are TRBV12-3 or TRBV12-4 and TRBJ2-1; D is possibly TRBD2 (6 bases). The sequenced sample was CD8+ T cells not binding an NS4B(214-222) dextramer, sorted from PBMCs, obtained approximately 16 days after the first yellow fever vaccination. This CDR3 reads CASSLLGLANEQFF. The CDR3 nucleotides read TGTGCCAGCAGTTTATTGGGGCTAGCGAATGAGCAGTTCTTC.